These 31 T cell receptor beta chains share one sample of origin, sequenced in a study of T cell changes during pregnancy in multiple sclerosis. Profiling relied on immunoSEQ multiplex PCR, and the TCRdb table lists in-frame clones only, not all of them. The sample shows approximately 130,000 clones, about 95% of them seen only once. The input for sequencing was peripheral blood, taken after pregnancy. The receptors stem from a female donor with multiple sclerosis, enrolled in a pregnancy study.

The V and J genes are TRBV6-5 and TRBJ2-1; D ambiguous. The CDR3 consists of 14 residues. CDR1 is MNHEY and CDR2 is SVGAGI in the germline V gene. The germline V and J ends were trimmed by 0 bases and 10 bases, with 13 bases remaining between them. CDR3: CASSYSYLRGEQFF. Here the CDR3 DNA reads TGTGCCAGCAGTTACTCCTATTTGAGAGGCGAGCAGTTCTTC.

The rearrangement uses TRBV7-2 and TRBJ2-7; tentative D call: TRBD2 (5 bases). The germline V and J ends were trimmed by 1 base and 7 bases, with 20 bases remaining between them. This CDR3 has 16 residues. Germline CDR1 reads SGHTA; CDR2 reads FQGNSA. The CDR3 DNA sequence: TGTGCCAGCAGCTTAGAGGCTAGCCTCCTGGTGTGGGAGCAGTACTTC. Translating gives CASSLEASLLVWEQYF.

The rearrangement uses TRBV19 and TRBJ1-4; weak D call: TRBD1 (5 bases). The germline V and J ends were trimmed by 4 bases and 1 base, with 13 bases remaining between them. Per germline, CDR1 LNHDA and CDR2 SQIVND (reference sequence). This CDR3 region has 16 residues. CDR3 sequence: CASSSQGALTNEKLFF. For the CDR3, the DNA is TGTGCCAGTAGTAGCCAAGGGGCCCTAACTAATGAAAAACTGTTTTTT.

The V call is TRBV27, the J call TRBJ2-3; 9 bases align to TRBD1. Germline CDR1 reads MNHEY; CDR2 reads SMNVEV (reference sequence). Trimming took 4 bases from V and 6 from J; bases not matched to a gene: 8. The CDR3 runs to 15 residues. The CDR3 DNA is TGTGCCAGCAGTTACCGGGACAGGGTGGGGGATACGCAGTATTTT. It codes for CASSYRDRVGDTQYF.

This chain joins TRBV27 and TRBJ2-5; a possible D gene is TRBD1 (5 bases). V lost 7 bases and J 3 bases, leaving 9 bases between the germline ends. CDR1 MNHEY and CDR2 SMNVEV come from the germline V gene (reference sequence). The CDR3 is 12 amino acids. This CDR3 is CASIPTEETQYF. CDR3 sequence (DNA): TGTGCCAGCATCCCGACAGAAGAGACCCAGTACTTC.

This clone was picked up a small number of times. The chain has TRBV7-2 and TRBJ1-1; no reliable D call. Germline V gene sequence: CDR1 SGHTA, CDR2 FQGNSA. V was trimmed by 6 bases and J by 5 bases, leaving 19 bases between them. CDR3 length: 15 amino acids. The CDR3 DNA sequence: TGTGCCAGCAGTTCGACCCGCGGCTTCTTTACTGAAGCTTTCTTT. Its translation: CASSSTRGFFTEAFF.

J is TRBJ1-2 and V is TRBV10-3; 7 nucleotides agree with TRBD1. CDR1 is ENHRY, CDR2 SYGVKD, per germline. The CDR3 spans 14 residues. The J segment lost 6 bases and the V segment lost 4 bases, leaving 8 bases of the junction unmatched. As DNA, the CDR3 is TGTGCCATCAGTGCCCGGACAGGCGACGATGGCTACACCTTC. It is translated as CAISARTGDDGYTF.

Worth noting for this clone: Relative to the germline gene, one junction end is altered; a read error may explain this. The chain combines TRBV7-6 with TRBJ1-5; TRBD1 matches 7 bases. Germline assignment: CDR1 SGHVS and CDR2 FNYEAQ. This CDR3 is 17 amino acids long. The CDR3 DNA sequence: TGTGCCGGCAGGTTTAACCCCGACAGGGACTTATATCAGCCCCAGCATTTT. Amino acid sequence: CAGRFNPDRDLYQPQHF.

The chain joins TRBV6-6 to TRBJ2-3; TRBD2 matches 7 bases. J was trimmed by 9 bases and V by 0 bases; bases with no gene match: 3. The CDR3 length is 13 residues. Germline V lookup: CDR1 MNHNY, CDR2 SVGAGI (reference sequence). This CDR3 reads CASSYSGLVTQYF. CDR3 in DNA: TGTGCCAGCAGTTACTCCGGACTAGTAACGCAGTATTTT.

This clone is a singleton in its sample. This chain links TRBV28 with TRBJ2-1; 10 nucleotides align to TRBD2. V trimming: 2 bases; J trimming: 9 bases; junction bases outside the gene matches: 7. The CDR3 runs to 15 residues. Germline V gene lookup returns CDR1 MDHEN and CDR2 SYDVKM. CDR3 amino acids: CASSLPSGSGGEQFF. The CDR3 nucleotides read TGTGCCAGCAGTTTACCTAGCGGGAGTGGCGGTGAGCAGTTCTTC. Supplemented by reference TRBV28 and TRBJ2-1, the full variable domain reads DVKVTQSSRYLVKRTGEKVFLECVQDMDHENMFWYRQDPGLGLRLIYFSYDVKMKEKGDIPEGYSVSREKKERFSLILESASTNQTSMYLCASSLPSGSGGEQFFGPGTRLTVL.

In its sample, this clone was seen once. The chain uses TRBV7-2 and TRBJ1-4; D unresolved. V was clipped by 3 bases and J by 8 bases, with 13 bases between them. This CDR3 contains 14 residues. CDR1 is SGHTA, CDR2 FQGNSA, per germline. The CDR3: CASSFRNRKEKLFF. The DNA of the CDR3 is TGTGCCAGCAGCTTTCGAAACAGAAAGGAAAAACTGTTTTTT.

This clone was counted a single time. The gene calls are TRBV5-6 and TRBJ2-1; the match to TRBD1 covers 9 bases. CDR1 and CDR2 (germline): SGHDT, YYEEEE. The CDR3 runs to 17 residues. V gave up 4 bases and J gave up 3 bases; unmatched junction bases: 11. CDR3 nucleotide sequence: TGTGCCAGCAGCGTTGGGTTGGGGACAGGGATCTACAATGAGCAGTTCTTC. Its protein is CASSVGLGTGIYNEQFF.

The CDR3 DNA is TGTGCCAGTAGTATCTGGGGGACACATTCTACTGGAAACACCATATATTTT. Protein product: CASSIWGTHSTGNTIYF. The chain joins TRBV19 to TRBJ1-3; D may be TRBD1 (6 bases). Trimming shortened V by 3 bases and J by 2 bases, and 17 bases separated the two germline ends. This CDR3 region has 17 residues. Per germline, CDR1 LNHDA and CDR2 SQIVND (reference sequence).

The chain carries TRBV29-1 and TRBJ1-2, with TRBD1 matching 7 bases. Germline values: CDR1 SQVTM, CDR2 ANQGSEA. CDR3 length: 12 residues. V lost 6 bases to trimming and J lost 4 bases; unmatched junction nucleotides: 5. The CDR3 nucleotides read TGCAGCGTCTCAGGGGGTAGCTATGGCTACACCTTC. This encodes CSVSGGSYGYTF.

The CDR3 is CASSVGGQGLDEQYF. Written as DNA, the CDR3 is TGTGCCAGCAGCGTAGGGGGACAGGGGTTAGACGAGCAGTACTTC. The chain links TRBV9 to TRBJ2-7; 10 bases are shared with TRBD1. J was trimmed by 5 bases and V by 0 bases; bases with no gene match: 5. This CDR3 comprises 15 residues. Germline V gene sequence: CDR1 SGDLS, CDR2 YYNGEE.

The rearrangement links TRBV5-1 to TRBJ1-1; D not resolved. This CDR3 is built from 15 residues. V was clipped by 0 bases and J by 0 bases, with 9 bases between them. Germline values: CDR1 SGHRS, CDR2 YFSETQ. The CDR3 is CASSLGAGLNTEAFF. The CDR3 region has the DNA TGCGCCAGCAGCTTGGGGGCAGGCCTGAACACTGAAGCTTTCTTT.

V is TRBV7-9 and J is TRBJ2-5, with 11 positions matching TRBD2. Germline values: CDR1 SEHNR, CDR2 FQNEAQ (reference sequence). The CDR3 is made up of 15 amino acids. J lost 2 bases, V lost 4 bases, and 3 bases had no gene match. DNA of the CDR3: TGTGCCAGCAGCTCGACTAGCGGGACACAAGAGACCCAGTACTTC. This sequence encodes CASSSTSGTQETQYF.

The chain combines TRBV5-5 with TRBJ2-7; D call uncertain. The germline CDR1 and CDR2 sequences are SGHKS and YYEKEE (reference sequence). V was clipped by 2 bases and J by 6 bases, with 18 bases between them. The CDR3 runs to 15 residues. CDR3 region: CASSLHAFEVAEQYF. The CDR3 region has the DNA TGTGCCAGCAGCTTACACGCCTTTGAGGTCGCCGAGCAGTACTTC.

This chain joins TRBV5-5 and TRBJ1-3; D is unresolved. The CDR3 extends over 16 amino acids. The ends were cut back, 3 bases at V and 2 bases at J, with 15 bases in the middle. Germline V gives CDR1 SGHKS, CDR2 YYEKEE (reference sequence). The CDR3 region has the DNA TGTGCCAGCAGCTCTGGAGGCACCTTTACTGGAAACACCATATATTTT. As protein: CASSSGGTFTGNTIYF.

The rearrangement joins TRBV5-1 to TRBJ2-1; 8 bases are a match to TRBD1. V lost 4 bases to trimming and J lost 4 bases; unmatched junction nucleotides: 7. This CDR3 has 15 residues. Germline values: CDR1 SGHRS, CDR2 YFSETQ. The CDR3, as DNA: TGCGCCAGCAGCCTCGGGACAGGATATTACAATGAGCAGTTCTTC. It codes for CASSLGTGYYNEQFF. Complete variable domain (other parts from reference TRBV5-1 and TRBJ2-1): KAGVTQTPRYLIKTRGQQVTLSCSPISGHRSVSWYQQTPGQGLQFLFEYFSETQRNKGNFPGRFSGRQFSNSRSEMNVSTLELGDSALYLCASSLGTGYYNEQFFGPGTRLTVL.

The rearrangement joins TRBV7-9 to TRBJ1-2, with TRBD1 matching over 7 bases. Trimming cost V 1 base and J 5 bases; bases outside gene matches: 16. CDR1 is SEHNR, CDR2 FQNEAQ, per germline (reference sequence). The CDR3 covers 18 residues. The CDR3 sequence: CASSLVIGTASSGYGYTF. In DNA, the CDR3 is TGTGCCAGCAGCTTAGTTATCGGGACAGCTAGTTCAGGATATGGCTACACCTTC.

V and J are TRBV2 and TRBJ2-3; the match to TRBD1 covers 9 bases. The CDR3 is made up of 17 amino acids. Germline V gene data show CDR1 as SNHLY and CDR2 as FYNNEI. Unmatched junction bases numbered 13, after V lost 5 bases and J lost 4 bases. The CDR3 region is CASSPDLTGGPADTQYF. The DNA for the CDR3 is TGTGCCAGCAGTCCGGATTTGACAGGGGGACCGGCAGATACGCAGTATTTT.

With respect to this clone: An end of the junction differs from the germline gene, which may be a read error. The chain combines TRBV4-2 with TRBJ1-5; D gene ambiguous. The CDR3 length is 14 residues. Per germline, CDR1 LGHNA and CDR2 YNFKEQ. CDR3 sequence reads: CASSQEGGNQPQHF. The CDR3 region has the DNA TGTGCCAGCAGCCAAGAAGGCGGAAATCAACCCCAGCATTTT.

The chain links TRBV5-1 to TRBJ2-5, with 14 nucleotides matching TRBD2. The germline V gene has CDR1 SGHRS and CDR2 YFSETQ. V shed 0 bases, J shed 8 bases, and the junction held 9 bases outside the gene matches. CDR3 length equals 17 residues. The CDR3: CASSLVPTSGRASTQYF. For the CDR3, the DNA is TGCGCCAGCAGCTTGGTTCCGACTAGCGGGAGGGCCTCAACCCAGTACTTC.

This clone was picked up one time. The V call is TRBV28, the J call TRBJ2-1, with D possibly being TRBD2 (5 bases). The CDR3 runs 16 residues. V was shortened by 6 bases and J by 2 bases, with 17 bases between the two germline ends. Germline CDR1 and CDR2: MDHEN and SYDVKM. CDR3 sequence (DNA): TGTGCCAGCAGCATATCTAGCAGGAGAGCCTACAATGAGCAGTTCTTC. Amino acids: CASSISSRRAYNEQFF.

The J gene is TRBJ2-5, the V gene TRBV21-1; TRBD2 was called by the table and not checked on the DNA. TRBV21-1 represents a pseudogene. This CDR3 contains 19 residues. The CDR3 protein is CASSGRTSGRTPNLETQYF. The CDR3 DNA follows: TGTGCCAGCAGCGGCCGGACTAGCGGGAGAACGCCCAACCTGGAGACCCAGTACTTC.

This clone showed up just once. The chain is built from TRBV18 and TRBJ1-2; D unclear. The V and J ends lost 10 bases and 0 bases respectively, with 15 bases between them. Germline CDR1 and CDR2: KGHSH and LQKENI. This CDR3 has 14 amino acids. The CDR3 region is CATTAGLANYGYTF. CDR3 sequence (DNA): TGTGCCACTACCGCGGGCCTAGCTAACTATGGCTACACCTTC.

V gene TRBV5-1 combines with J gene TRBJ1-2, with D hard to call. V lost 4 bases and J 7 bases, leaving 11 bases between the germline ends. CDR1 is SGHRS and CDR2 is YFSETQ in the germline V gene. The CDR3 sequence is 12 residues long. As DNA, the CDR3 is TGCGCCAGCAGCCCATACGGGGTTGGCTACACCTTC. It specifies CASSPYGVGYTF.

In its sample, this clone was seen once. CDR3 in amino acids: CASSARLAPYEQYF. CDR3 DNA sequence: TGTGCCAGCAGCGCCAGACTAGCGCCCTACGAGCAGTACTTC. The genes are TRBV27 and TRBJ2-7, with 8 bases that match TRBD2. V lost 6 bases to trimming and J lost 2 bases; unmatched junction nucleotides: 6. The CDR3 has 14 amino acids. CDR1 MNHEY and CDR2 SMNVEV come from the germline V gene (reference sequence).

V usage is TRBV19 and J usage is TRBJ2-3; TRBD2 matches 8 bases. Germline CDR1 is LNHDA and CDR2 is SQIVND (reference sequence). J gave up 3 bases and V 7 bases, and 15 bases lay outside the gene matches. This CDR3 has 17 amino acids. The CDR3 DNA sequence: TGTGCCAGTATTCCGTTGGAGGCTAGCGGGCCAACAGATACGCAGTATTTT. Residues: CASIPLEASGPTDTQYF.

This chain uses TRBV28 with TRBJ2-5, with TRBD2 matching over 7 bases. The V gene end was trimmed by 6 bases and the J gene end by 5 bases; junction bases not matched to a gene: 15. Germline V gene sequence: CDR1 MDHEN, CDR2 SYDVKM. This CDR3 has 16 residues. The CDR3 nucleotides are TGTGCCAGCAGCCCCCGACTAGCCTCCCTTTCGGAGACCCAGTACTTC. Amino acid sequence: CASSPRLASLSETQYF.